This paragraph reports one T cell receptor beta chain. Time point here: newly diagnosed GD, antithyroid drugs for less than 3 months. PBMC RNA served as the TCR library source. Patients with Graves' disease were diagnosed by American Thyroid Association guidelines. Trimming removed 2 bases from V and 2 bases from J; junction bases left unmatched: 10. CDR1 MNHEY and CDR2 SVGAGI come from the germline V gene. The CDR3 sequence is 17 residues long. Combining iRepertoire HTBI primers with Arm-PCR of CDR3 regions, the authors built TCR beta libraries. TCRdb reprocessed the multiplex PCR reads via MiXCR and lists one record per CDR3 protein. The sample shows about 620,000 distinct CDR3 sequences, around 17% of them seen only once. This entry belongs to a study of regulatory T cells in long-lasting Graves disease. This same sample was also taken into another study, of T cells in Graves' hyperthyroidism and ophthalmopathy.

J is TRBJ2-7 and V is TRBV6-5, with 9 bases aligning to TRBD1. The receptor was isolated from a woman in her twenties or thirties with Graves disease. The specimen comprised peripheral blood mononuclear cells (PBMCs), sampled at new diagnosis, from a patient treated with antithyroid drugs. DNA for the CDR3: TGTGCCAGCAGTTACCCCTCGACAGGGGGTGGGGCCTACGAGCAGTACTTC. This codes for CASSYPSTGGGAYEQYF.